Below are 17 T cell receptor beta chains sequenced from a single sample in a study of control samples from healthy donors and cancer patients. Sequenced by immunoSEQ multiplex PCR; TCRdb stores in-frame clones only, minus some. This table holds approximately 170,000 clones, 91% found once. Specimen: blood. The receptors come from a woman between 25 and 40 years old in good health.

The V gene is TRBV15, the J gene TRBJ1-2, with D perhaps TRBD1 (6 bases). Trimming took 4 bases from V and 0 from J, leaving 15 bases between them. The CDR3 covers 16 residues. The germline V gene encodes CDR1 LNHNV and CDR2 YYDKDF (reference sequence). CDR3 protein: CATSTPKGGSNYGYTF. The CDR3 region has the DNA TGTGCCACCAGCACTCCCAAGGGGGGTTCTAACTATGGCTACACCTTC.

Only a few counts were recorded for this clone. The chain couples TRBV29-1 to TRBJ2-2; 7 bases are a match to TRBD1. This CDR3 has 15 amino acids. CDR1 and CDR2 from the germline V gene are SQVTM and ANQGSEA. V was clipped by 6 bases and J by 6 bases; unmatched bases: 13. The CDR3 DNA is TGCAGCGTCCAAAATCCCGACAGGGCGGCCGGGGAGCTGTTTTTT. It encodes CSVQNPDRAAGELFF.

The chain uses TRBV7-2 and TRBJ1-5; the D is unclear. Trimming shortened V by 5 bases and J by 0 bases, and 8 bases separated the two germline ends. The CDR3 totals 14 residues. The germline gives CDR1 SGHTA, CDR2 FQGNSA. The CDR3 DNA follows: TGTGCCAGCAGCAATCGACATAGCAATCAGCCCCAGCATTTT. Residues: CASSNRHSNQPQHF.

This clone has just a few counts. Other nucleotide sequences from this sample produce the same CDR3. J is TRBJ1-5 and V is TRBV19; 10 bases are shared with TRBD1. The CDR3 is 15 amino acids. The J segment lost 0 bases and the V segment lost 10 bases, leaving 6 bases of the junction unmatched. Germline V gives CDR1 LNHDA, CDR2 SQIVND (reference sequence). The CDR3 DNA is TGTGCCACCGACAGGGGGCGGGATAGCAATCAGCCCCAGCATTTT. Translated, it gives CATDRGRDSNQPQHF.

This clone was counted a few times. Other DNA sequences in the sample encode the same CDR3. The rearrangement uses TRBV2 and TRBJ1-1; weak D call: TRBD1 (6 bases). The CDR3 covers 14 residues. V lost 2 bases, J lost 4 bases, and 11 bases lay in between. CDR1 is SNHLY and CDR2 is FYNNEI in the germline V gene. This chain's CDR3 is CASSERGGATEAFF. CDR3 sequence (DNA): TGTGCCAGCAGTGAAAGGGGGGGGGCCACTGAAGCTTTCTTT.

V and J are TRBV28 and TRBJ2-7; no clear D. Deletions cut 6 bases from V and 3 bases from J, with 12 bases between. Germline CDR1 MDHEN, CDR2 SYDVKM. This CDR3 has 13 residues. The CDR3 sequence is CASRTSMGYEQYF. CDR3 in DNA: TGTGCCAGCAGGACCTCAATGGGCTACGAGCAGTACTTC.

The sample holds one count of this clone. This chain joins TRBV25-1 and TRBJ1-6, with 9 bases aligning to TRBD1. The germline CDR1 and CDR2 sequences are MGHDK and SYGVNS. J was trimmed by 5 bases and V by 2 bases; bases with no gene match: 1. The CDR3 covers 15 residues. The DNA for the CDR3 is TGTGCCAGCAGTGAAGGGGACAGGGATAATTCACCCCTCCACTTT. This codes for CASSEGDRDNSPLHF.

This sequence joins TRBV30 and TRBJ2-1; D remains unclear. The CDR3 runs 14 residues. Germline V lookup: CDR1 GTSNPN, CDR2 SVGIG (reference sequence). Trimming removed 1 base at V and 0 bases at J, with 7 bases between. The CDR3 reads CAWSGSISYNEQFF. The CDR3 DNA follows: TGTGCCTGGAGTGGAAGTATCTCCTACAATGAGCAGTTCTTC.

The chain combines TRBV6-1 with TRBJ1-1, with D hard to call. The V end lost 1 base, the J end lost 5 bases, and 14 bases lay between the germline ends. This CDR3 comprises 15 residues. Germline V gene data show CDR1 as MNHNS and CDR2 as SASEGT. The CDR3 DNA follows: TGTGCCAGCAGTGAAGGACACCACGAACGTACTGAAGCTTTCTTT. Amino acid sequence: CASSEGHHERTEAFF.

V and J are TRBV10-3 and TRBJ2-7, with 14 bases matching TRBD2. This CDR3 has 16 residues. V gave up 3 bases and J gave up 4 bases; unmatched junction bases: 5. CDR1 is ENHRY and CDR2 is SYGVKD in the germline V gene. DNA of the CDR3: TGTGCCATCAGTGATGGGACTAGCGGGAGTAGGTACGAGCAGTACTTC. Its protein product is CAISDGTSGSRYEQYF.

The J gene is TRBJ1-3, the V gene TRBV6-6; D possibly corresponds to TRBD1 (5 bases). Trimming left V 2 bases short and J 8 bases short, with 10 bases between. This CDR3 spans 13 amino acids. CDR1 MNHNY and CDR2 SVGAGI come from the germline V gene (reference sequence). The CDR3 DNA sequence: TGTGCCAGCAGTTACCAGGGAGGACACACCATATATTTT. Amino acid sequence: CASSYQGGHTIYF.

The sample holds one count of this clone. The chain has TRBV18 and TRBJ2-1; TRBD2 is a possible D gene (6 bases). The germline V and J ends were trimmed by 0 bases and 6 bases, with 9 bases remaining between them. The CDR3 extends over 14 amino acids. CDR1 KGHSH and CDR2 LQKENI come from the germline V gene. The CDR3 loop reads CASSPPPGSNEQFF. CDR3 in DNA: TGTGCCAGCTCACCACCCCCCGGGAGCAATGAGCAGTTCTTC. Drawing the rest from reference TRBV18 and TRBJ2-1, the complete variable domain is NAGVMQNPRHLVRRRGQEARLRCSPMKGHSHVYWYRQLPEEGLKFMVYLQKENIIDESGMPKERFSAEFPKEGPSILRIQQVVRGDSAAYFCASSPPPGSNEQFFGPGTRLTVL.

V is TRBV7-9 and J is TRBJ2-3; tentative D call: TRBD2 (6 bases). CDR1 and CDR2 from the germline V gene are SEHNR and FQNEAQ (reference sequence). Trimming shortened V by 6 bases and J by 3 bases, and 13 bases separated the two germline ends. The CDR3 extends over 14 amino acids. This CDR3 is CASRLRGGTDTQYF. Here the CDR3 DNA reads TGTGCCAGCAGATTAAGAGGAGGGACAGATACGCAGTATTTT.

The gene calls are TRBV12-3 or TRBV12-4 and TRBJ1-1; weak D call: TRBD1 (6 bases). V was trimmed by 7 bases and J by 4 bases, leaving 10 bases between them. The CDR3 is made up of 12 amino acids. CDR3 DNA sequence: TGTGCCAGCACCGACAGGTTCACTGAAGCTTTCTTT. It codes for CASTDRFTEAFF.

A remark on this clone: Other nucleotide sequences from this sample produce the same CDR3. The V call is TRBV15, the J call TRBJ2-5, with 8 bases identical to TRBD2. V shed 0 bases and J 4 bases; nucleotides not matched to a gene: 1. This CDR3 is built from 14 residues. CDR1 is LNHNV, CDR2 YYDKDF, per germline (reference sequence). The CDR3: CATSRDRGGETQYF. Written as DNA, the CDR3 is TGTGCCACCAGCAGAGATCGGGGGGGAGAGACCCAGTACTTC.

V and J are TRBV28 and TRBJ2-4; 7 nucleotides agree with TRBD2. Trimming at V came to 2 bases and at J to 5 bases, leaving 0 bases not matched to a gene. The germline V gene encodes CDR1 MDHEN and CDR2 SYDVKM. The CDR3 spans 13 residues. CDR3 sequence: CASSLLAENIQYF. Here the CDR3 DNA reads TGTGCCAGCAGTTTACTAGCGGAAAACATTCAGTACTTC.

This clone appeared a single time. The rearrangement links TRBV3-1 (or the pseudogene TRBV3-2) to TRBJ2-1; no clear D. Trimming pared 0 bases from V and 7 bases from J, leaving 1 base between. Germline values: CDR1 LGHDT, CDR2 YNNKEL (reference sequence). This CDR3 is built from 11 residues. In DNA, the CDR3 is TGTGCCAGCAGCCAAGATAATGAGCAGTTCTTC. This gives the protein CASSQDNEQFF.